The 8 T cell receptor beta chains below all came from one sample that was sequenced in a study of long-term antiretroviral therapy in people with HIV. At survey level, the immunoSEQ assay was run in its v3.0 version. Some clones are missing from TCRdb's copy, which holds only in-frame ones; the method was immunoSEQ multiplex PCR. The data hold about 28,000 clones, with over 90% observed a single time. The material was unsorted PBMCs, obtained 6.2 years after starting antiretroviral therapy. These TCRs come from a man in his forties with HIV.

The genes are TRBV7-8 and TRBJ2-1; D is ambiguous. Germline CDR1 and CDR2: SGHVS and FQNEAQ. The CDR3 is 15 residues long. Trimming took off 6 bases at V and 0 bases at J, with 12 bases between the two ends. The CDR3 bases are TGTGCCAGCAGAGTCGGTCAAAGCTCCTACAATGAGCAGTTCTTC. Protein sequence: CASRVGQSSYNEQFF. Using reference TRBV7-8 and TRBJ2-1 for the parts outside the CDR3, the full variable domain is GAGVSQSPRYKVAKRGQDVALRCDPISGHVSLFWYQQALGQGPEFLTYFQNEAQLDKSGLPSDRFFAERPEGSVSTLKIQRTQQEDSAVYLCASRVGQSSYNEQFFGPGTRLTVL.

The chain couples TRBV7-6 to TRBJ2-2, with D hard to call. This CDR3 comprises 12 residues. V was clipped by 1 base and J by 7 bases, with 4 bases between them. CDR1 and CDR2 from the germline V gene are SGHVS and FNYEAQ. The CDR3 reads CASSLGFGELFF. The CDR3 nucleotides read TGTGCCAGCAGCTTAGGTTTCGGGGAGCTGTTTTTT. Looking up the rest from reference TRBV7-6 and TRBJ2-2 gives the full variable domain: GAGVSQSPRYKVTKRGQDVALRCDPISGHVSLYWYRQALGQGPEFLTYFNYEAQQDKSGLPNDRFSAERPEGSISTLTIQRTEQRDSAMYRCASSLGFGELFFGEGSRLTVL.

The chain employs TRBV7-3 and TRBJ2-3; maybe TRBD2 (5 bases). The V and J ends lost 5 bases and 4 bases respectively, with 7 bases between them. Germline V gene lookup returns CDR1 SGHTA and CDR2 FQGTGA. The CDR3 totals 12 residues. For the CDR3, the DNA is TGTGCCAGCAGCACCGGGGCAGATACGCAGTATTTT. It translates to CASSTGADTQYF.

The chain carries TRBV13 and TRBJ2-7; D perhaps matches TRBD1 (6 bases). The CDR3 is 13 residues long. Germline CDR1 and CDR2: PRHDT and FYEKMQ (reference sequence). V shed 4 bases and J shed 2 bases, with 9 bases lying between them. The CDR3 here is CASSYREPYEQYF. The CDR3 coding sequence is TGTGCCAGCAGCTACAGGGAACCCTACGAGCAGTACTTC.

This clone was detected only once. The chain is built from TRBV11-2 and TRBJ2-7; tentatively, D is TRBD1 (6 bases). Germline CDR1 is SGHAT and CDR2 is FQNNGV. CDR3 size: 15 residues. Trimming left V 3 bases short and J 5 bases short, with 17 bases between. CDR3: CASSLPGQDNDEQYF. The CDR3 nucleotides are TGTGCCAGCAGCTTGCCGGGACAAGACAACGACGAGCAGTACTTC.

This clone was recorded a few times. The chain combines TRBV6-5 with TRBJ2-1, with TRBD1 as a possible D gene (6 bases). Trimming stripped 8 bases from V and 7 bases from J, with 9 bases between. This CDR3 comprises 11 residues. CDR1 is MNHEY, CDR2 SVGAGI, per germline. The CDR3 bases are TGTGCCAGCCTTCAGGGGAATGAGCAGTTCTTC. It translates to CASLQGNEQFF.

The chain links TRBV5-1 to TRBJ2-3; D possibly corresponds to TRBD2 (5 bases). This CDR3 contains 13 residues. Between the trimmed V and J ends, which lost 1 base and 7 bases, there was a span of 10 bases. Germline CDR1 SGHRS, CDR2 YFSETQ. The CDR3 sequence: CASSLSGANTQYF. DNA for the CDR3: TGCGCCAGCAGCTTGAGCGGTGCGAATACGCAGTATTTT.

This chain joins TRBV11-2 and TRBJ2-7; 9 bases align to TRBD1. CDR1 and CDR2 from the germline V gene are SGHAT and FQNNGV. This CDR3 comprises 14 residues. V was clipped by 3 bases and J by 5 bases; unmatched bases: 5. CDR3 DNA sequence: TGTGCCAGCAGCTTGGGGGGACAGGGCCACGAGCAGTACTTC. This gives the protein CASSLGGQGHEQYF.